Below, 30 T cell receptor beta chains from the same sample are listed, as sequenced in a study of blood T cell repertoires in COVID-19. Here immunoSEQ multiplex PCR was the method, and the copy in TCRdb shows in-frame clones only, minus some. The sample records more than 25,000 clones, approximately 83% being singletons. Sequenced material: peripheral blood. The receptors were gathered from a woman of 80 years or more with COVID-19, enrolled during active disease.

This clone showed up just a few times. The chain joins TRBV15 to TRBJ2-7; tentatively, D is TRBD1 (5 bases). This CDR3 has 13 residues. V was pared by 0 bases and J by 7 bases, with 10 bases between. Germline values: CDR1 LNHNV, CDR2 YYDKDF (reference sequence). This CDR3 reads CATSRDHQGEQYF. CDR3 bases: TGTGCCACCAGCAGAGATCACCAGGGAGAGCAGTACTTC.

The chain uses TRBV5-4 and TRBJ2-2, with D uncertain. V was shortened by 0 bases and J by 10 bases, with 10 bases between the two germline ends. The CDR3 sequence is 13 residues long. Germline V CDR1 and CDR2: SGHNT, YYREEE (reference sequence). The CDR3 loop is CASSLGAGSELFF. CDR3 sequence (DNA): TGTGCCAGCAGCTTGGGGGCAGGCTCGGAGCTGTTTTTT.

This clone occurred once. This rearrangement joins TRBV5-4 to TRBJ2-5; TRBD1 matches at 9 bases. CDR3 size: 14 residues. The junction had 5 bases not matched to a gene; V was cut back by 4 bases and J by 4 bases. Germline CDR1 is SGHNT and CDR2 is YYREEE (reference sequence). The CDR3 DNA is TGTGCCAGCAGCCGGGGACAGGGTGGAGAGACCCAGTACTTC. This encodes CASSRGQGGETQYF.

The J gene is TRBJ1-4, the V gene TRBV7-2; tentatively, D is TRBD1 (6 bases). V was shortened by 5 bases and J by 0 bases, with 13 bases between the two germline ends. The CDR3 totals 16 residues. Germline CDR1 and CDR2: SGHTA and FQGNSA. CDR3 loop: CASSMQQGTTNEKLFF. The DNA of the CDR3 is TGTGCCAGCAGCATGCAACAGGGTACAACTAATGAAAAACTGTTTTTT.

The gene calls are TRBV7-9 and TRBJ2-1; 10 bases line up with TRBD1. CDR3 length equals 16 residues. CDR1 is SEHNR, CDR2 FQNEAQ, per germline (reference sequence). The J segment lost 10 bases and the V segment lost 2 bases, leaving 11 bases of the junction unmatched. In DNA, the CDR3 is TGTGCCAGCAGCTTATGGGGGACAGGGGTGTTTCAGGAGCAGTTCTTC. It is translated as CASSLWGTGVFQEQFF.

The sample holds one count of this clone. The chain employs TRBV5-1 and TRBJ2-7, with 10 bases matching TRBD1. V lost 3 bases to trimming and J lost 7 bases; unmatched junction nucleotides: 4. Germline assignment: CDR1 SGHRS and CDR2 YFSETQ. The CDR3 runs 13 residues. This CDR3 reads CASSSPGQGEQYF. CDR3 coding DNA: TGCGCCAGCAGCTCACCGGGACAGGGGGAGCAGTACTTC. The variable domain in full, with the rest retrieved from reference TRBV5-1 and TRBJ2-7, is KAGVTQTPRYLIKTRGQQVTLSCSPISGHRSVSWYQQTPGQGLQFLFEYFSETQRNKGNFPGRFSGRQFSNSRSEMNVSTLELGDSALYLCASSSPGQGEQYFGPGTRLTVT.

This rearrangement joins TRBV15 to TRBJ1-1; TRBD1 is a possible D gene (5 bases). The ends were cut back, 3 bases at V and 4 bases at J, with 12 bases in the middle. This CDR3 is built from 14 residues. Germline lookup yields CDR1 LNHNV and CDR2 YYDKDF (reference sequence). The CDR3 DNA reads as TGTGCCACCAGCAGTCAGGGTTTGGGCACTGAAGCTTTCTTT. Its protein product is CATSSQGLGTEAFF.

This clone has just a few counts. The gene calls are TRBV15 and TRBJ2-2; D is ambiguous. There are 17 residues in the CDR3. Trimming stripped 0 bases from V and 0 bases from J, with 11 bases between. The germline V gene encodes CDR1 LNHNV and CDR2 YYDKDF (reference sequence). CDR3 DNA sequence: TGTGCCACCAGCAGAGATTTGGCAAGCGCGAACACCGGGGAGCTGTTTTTT. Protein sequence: CATSRDLASANTGELFF.

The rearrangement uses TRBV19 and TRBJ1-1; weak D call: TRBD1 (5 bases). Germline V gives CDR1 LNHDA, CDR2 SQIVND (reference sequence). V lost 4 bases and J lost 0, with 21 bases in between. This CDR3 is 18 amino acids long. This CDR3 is CASSKRQTLRPMNTEAFF. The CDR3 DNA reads TGTGCCAGTAGTAAAAGACAGACCTTACGACCTATGAACACTGAAGCTTTCTTT.

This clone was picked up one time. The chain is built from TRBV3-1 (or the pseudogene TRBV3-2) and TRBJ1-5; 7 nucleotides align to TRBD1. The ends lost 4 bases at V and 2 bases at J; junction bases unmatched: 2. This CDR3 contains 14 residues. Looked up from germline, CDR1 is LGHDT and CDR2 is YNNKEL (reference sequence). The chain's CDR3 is CASSPQGGNQPQHF. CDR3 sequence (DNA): TGTGCCAGCAGCCCTCAGGGGGGCAATCAGCCCCAGCATTTT.

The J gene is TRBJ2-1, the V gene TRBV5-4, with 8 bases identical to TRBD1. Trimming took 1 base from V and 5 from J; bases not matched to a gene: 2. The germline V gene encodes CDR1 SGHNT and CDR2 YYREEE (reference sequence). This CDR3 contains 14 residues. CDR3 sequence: CASSLLGQDNEQFF. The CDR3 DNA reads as TGTGCCAGCAGCTTGTTGGGACAGGACAATGAGCAGTTCTTC.

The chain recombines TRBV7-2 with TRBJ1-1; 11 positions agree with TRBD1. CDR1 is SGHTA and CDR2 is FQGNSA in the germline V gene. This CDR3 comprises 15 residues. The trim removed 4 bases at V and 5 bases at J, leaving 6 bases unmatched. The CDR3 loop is CASSSRTGGKTEAFF. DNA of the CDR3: TGTGCCAGCAGCTCGAGGACAGGGGGCAAGACTGAAGCTTTCTTT.

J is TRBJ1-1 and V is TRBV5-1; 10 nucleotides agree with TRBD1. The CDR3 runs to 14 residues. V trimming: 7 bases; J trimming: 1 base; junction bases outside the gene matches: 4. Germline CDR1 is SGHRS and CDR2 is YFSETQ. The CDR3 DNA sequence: TGCGCCAGCCGCAGACAGGGGGCGAACACTGAAGCTTTCTTT. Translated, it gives CASRRQGANTEAFF.

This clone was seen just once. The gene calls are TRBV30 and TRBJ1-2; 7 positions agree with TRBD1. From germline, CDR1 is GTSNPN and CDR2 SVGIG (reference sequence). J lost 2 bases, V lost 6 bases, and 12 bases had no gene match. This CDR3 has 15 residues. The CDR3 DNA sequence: TGTGCCTGTTACAGGGGCAGGCTGAGGAACTATGGCTACACCTTC. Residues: CACYRGRLRNYGYTF.

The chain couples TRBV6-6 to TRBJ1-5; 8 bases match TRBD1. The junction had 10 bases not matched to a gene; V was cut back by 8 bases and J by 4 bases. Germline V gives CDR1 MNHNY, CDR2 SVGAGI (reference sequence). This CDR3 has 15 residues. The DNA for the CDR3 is TGTGCCAGCGAATATCCAGGGGGCAAGAATCAGCCCCAGCATTTT. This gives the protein CASEYPGGKNQPQHF.

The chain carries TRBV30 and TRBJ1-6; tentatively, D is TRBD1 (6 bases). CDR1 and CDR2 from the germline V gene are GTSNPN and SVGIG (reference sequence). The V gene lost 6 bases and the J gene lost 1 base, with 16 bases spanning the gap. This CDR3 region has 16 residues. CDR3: CACVSGAGSYNSPLHF. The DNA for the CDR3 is TGTGCCTGTGTCTCAGGGGCTGGGTCCTATAATTCACCCCTCCACTTT.

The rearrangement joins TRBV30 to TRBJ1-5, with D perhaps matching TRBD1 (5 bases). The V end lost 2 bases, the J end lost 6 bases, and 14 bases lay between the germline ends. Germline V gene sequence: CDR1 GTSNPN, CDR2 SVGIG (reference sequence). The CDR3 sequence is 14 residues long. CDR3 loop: CAWSPRWGTQPQHF. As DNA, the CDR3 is TGTGCCTGGAGTCCCCGGTGGGGCACTCAGCCCCAGCATTTT.

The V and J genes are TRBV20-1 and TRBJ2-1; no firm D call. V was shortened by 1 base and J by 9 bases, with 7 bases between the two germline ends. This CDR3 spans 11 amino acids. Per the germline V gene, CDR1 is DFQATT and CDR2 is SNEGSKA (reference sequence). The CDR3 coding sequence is TGCAGTGCTAGAGTTAGTACTGAGCAGTTCTTC. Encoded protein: CSARVSTEQFF.

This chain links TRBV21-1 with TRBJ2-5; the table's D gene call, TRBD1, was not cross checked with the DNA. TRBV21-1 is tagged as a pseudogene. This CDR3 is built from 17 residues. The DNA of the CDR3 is TGTGCCAGCAGCGCCCTTAGGTTTAGGCAGGCCCAAGAGACCCAGTACTTC. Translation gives CASSALRFRQAQETQYF.

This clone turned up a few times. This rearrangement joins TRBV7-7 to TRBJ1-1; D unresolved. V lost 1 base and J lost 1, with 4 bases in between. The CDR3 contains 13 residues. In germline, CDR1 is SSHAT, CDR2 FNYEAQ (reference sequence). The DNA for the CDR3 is TGTGCCAGCAGCTTAGGACAGAACACTGAAGCTTTCTTT. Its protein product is CASSLGQNTEAFF.

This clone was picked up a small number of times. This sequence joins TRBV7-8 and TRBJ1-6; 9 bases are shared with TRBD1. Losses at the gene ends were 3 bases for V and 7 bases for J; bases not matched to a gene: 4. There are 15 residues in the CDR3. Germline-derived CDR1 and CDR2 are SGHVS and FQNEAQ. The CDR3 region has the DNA TGTGCCAGCAGCTTGCTGGGACAGGGAAATTCACCCCTCCACTTT. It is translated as CASSLLGQGNSPLHF.

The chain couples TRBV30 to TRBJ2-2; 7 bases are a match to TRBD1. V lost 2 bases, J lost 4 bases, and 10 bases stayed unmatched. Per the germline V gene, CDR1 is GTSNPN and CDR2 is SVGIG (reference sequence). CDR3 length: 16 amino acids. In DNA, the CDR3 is TGTGCCTGGAGTCGTTGGCAGGGGGTTGTCACCGGGGAGCTGTTTTTT. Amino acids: CAWSRWQGVVTGELFF.

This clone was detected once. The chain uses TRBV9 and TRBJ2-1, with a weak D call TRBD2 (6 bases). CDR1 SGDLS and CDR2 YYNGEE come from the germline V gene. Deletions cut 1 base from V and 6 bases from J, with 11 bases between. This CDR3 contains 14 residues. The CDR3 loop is CASSVLARTNEQFF. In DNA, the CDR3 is TGTGCCAGCAGCGTACTAGCGAGAACCAATGAGCAGTTCTTC.

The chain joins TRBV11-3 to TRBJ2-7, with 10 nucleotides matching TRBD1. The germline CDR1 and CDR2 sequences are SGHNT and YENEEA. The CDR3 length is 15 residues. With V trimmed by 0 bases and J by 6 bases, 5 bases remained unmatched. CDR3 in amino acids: CASSLDGTGESEQYF. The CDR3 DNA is TGTGCCAGCAGCTTAGATGGGACAGGGGAATCCGAGCAGTACTTC.

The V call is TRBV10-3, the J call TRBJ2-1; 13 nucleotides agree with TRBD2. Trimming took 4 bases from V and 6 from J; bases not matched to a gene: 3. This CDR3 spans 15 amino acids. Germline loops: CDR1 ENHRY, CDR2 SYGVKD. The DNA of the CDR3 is TGTGCCATCAGTGTAACTAGCGGGGGGGCCAATGAGCAGTTCTTC. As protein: CAISVTSGGANEQFF.

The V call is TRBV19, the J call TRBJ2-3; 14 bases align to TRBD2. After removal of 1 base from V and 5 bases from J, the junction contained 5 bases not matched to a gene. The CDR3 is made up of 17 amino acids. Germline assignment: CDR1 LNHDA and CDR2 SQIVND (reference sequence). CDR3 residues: CASSIGTSGGRKDTQYF. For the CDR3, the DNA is TGTGCCAGTAGTATAGGGACTAGCGGGGGGCGGAAAGATACGCAGTATTTT.

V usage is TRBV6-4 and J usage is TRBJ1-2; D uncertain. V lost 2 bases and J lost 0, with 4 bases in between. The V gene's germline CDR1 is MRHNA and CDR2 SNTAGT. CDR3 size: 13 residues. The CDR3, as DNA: TGTGCCAGCAGTGACCCAGCTAACTATGGCTACACCTTC. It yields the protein CASSDPANYGYTF.

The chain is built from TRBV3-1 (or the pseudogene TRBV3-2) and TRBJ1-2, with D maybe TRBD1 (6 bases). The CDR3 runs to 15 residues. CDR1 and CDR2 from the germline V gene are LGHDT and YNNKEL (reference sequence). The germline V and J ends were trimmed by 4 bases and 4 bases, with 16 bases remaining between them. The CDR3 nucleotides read TGTGCCAGCAGCCCAAGGGGAGGGGGGGGCTATGGCTACACCTTC. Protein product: CASSPRGGGGYGYTF.

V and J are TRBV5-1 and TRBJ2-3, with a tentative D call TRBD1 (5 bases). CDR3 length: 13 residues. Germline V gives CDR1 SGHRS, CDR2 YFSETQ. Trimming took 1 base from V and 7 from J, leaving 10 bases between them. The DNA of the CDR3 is TGCGCCAGCAGCTTGCAGGGTATGAATACGCAGTATTTT. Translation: CASSLQGMNTQYF.

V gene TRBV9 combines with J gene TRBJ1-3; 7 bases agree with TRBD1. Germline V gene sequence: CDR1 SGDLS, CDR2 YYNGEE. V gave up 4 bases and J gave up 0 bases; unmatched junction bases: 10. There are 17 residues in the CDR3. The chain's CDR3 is CASSPSVGGDSGNTIYF. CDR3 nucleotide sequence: TGTGCCAGCAGCCCCTCAGTAGGGGGCGACTCTGGAAACACCATATATTTT.